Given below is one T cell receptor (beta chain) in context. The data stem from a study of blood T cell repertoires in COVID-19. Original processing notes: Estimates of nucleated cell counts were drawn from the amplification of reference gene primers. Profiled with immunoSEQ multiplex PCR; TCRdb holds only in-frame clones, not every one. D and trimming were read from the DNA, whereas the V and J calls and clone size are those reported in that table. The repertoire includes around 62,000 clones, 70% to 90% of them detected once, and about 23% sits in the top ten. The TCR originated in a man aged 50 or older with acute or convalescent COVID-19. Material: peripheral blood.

CDR3 DNA sequence: TGTGCCAGCAGTCCTCCCGGTGGGGACTTCGGCTACGAGCAGTACTTC. Translated: CASSPPGGDFGYEQYF. This chain links TRBV27 with TRBJ2-7; a weak D match, TRBD2 (6 bases). V lost 5 bases and J lost 3, with 20 bases in between. Germline V CDR1 and CDR2: MNHEY, SMNVEV (reference sequence). This CDR3 has 16 amino acids.